This T cell receptor beta chain originates from a study of shared clonotypes between healthy human individuals. Study-wide points: In general, naive subsets displayed greater estimated richness than memory subsets did.

The data were produced by immunoSEQ multiplex PCR, yet TCRdb's version contains in-frame clones alone and is incomplete. The table includes 2.5 million or so clones, approximately 94% detected once. As to this clone: Antigen unknown.

Sequencing was done on a sample of naive CD4+ T cells sorted from blood. Subset defined: CD45RA+ positively selected. The sequence came from a man between 18 and 35 years old in good health.

CDR3 in amino acids: CASSRDYNQPQHF. As DNA, the CDR3 is TGTGCCAGCAGCCGGGACTACAATCAGCCCCAGCATTTT. The J gene is TRBJ1-5, the V gene TRBV6-4; tentatively, D is TRBD1 (5 bases). CDR1 is MRHNA and CDR2 is SNTAGT in the germline V gene. This CDR3 comprises 13 residues. V lost 6 bases and J 3 bases, leaving 9 bases between the germline ends.